One and the same sample provided the 17 T cell receptor beta chains below, sequenced in a study of OX40 agonist ivuxolimab in advanced cancers. TCRdb's table, derived via immunoSEQ multiplex PCR, lists solely in-frame clones and lacks some. The table includes about 110,000 clones, 75% to 95% detected once. The material sequenced was CD4+ or CD8+ T cells sorted from blood, taken in a trial of the OX40 agonist ivuxolimab. The receptors were gathered from an adult with an advanced solid tumor such as melanoma, head and neck, liver or kidney cancer.

The V gene is TRBV5-1, the J gene TRBJ2-7, with D unresolved. Trimming left V 4 bases short and J 6 bases short, with 14 bases between. Germline values: CDR1 SGHRS, CDR2 YFSETQ. This CDR3 has 13 amino acids. CDR3 sequence: CASSIDGRGEQYF. CDR3 DNA: TGCGCCAGCAGCATTGACGGGCGAGGCGAGCAGTACTTC.

The chain recombines TRBV6-1 with TRBJ2-5, with 7 bases matching TRBD1. Trimming at V came to 2 bases and at J to 0 bases, leaving 6 bases not matched to a gene. The CDR3 has 16 residues. Germline CDR1 and CDR2: MNHNS and SASEGT. CDR3 in DNA: TGTGCCAGCAGTGAACGCAGGGGACAGTACCAAGAGACCCAGTACTTC. Translating gives CASSERRGQYQETQYF.

The CDR3 DNA sequence: TGTGCCAGCAGCTTGCCCCAGGTCTCGGAGACCCAGTACTTC. Protein product: CASSLPQVSETQYF. V gene TRBV7-3 combines with J gene TRBJ2-5; D is unclear. CDR1 SGHTA and CDR2 FQGTGA come from the germline V gene. Trimming stripped 3 bases from V and 5 bases from J, with 13 bases between. There are 14 residues in the CDR3.

The V call is TRBV5-6, the J call TRBJ2-3, with D unresolved. This CDR3 is 12 amino acids long. In germline, CDR1 is SGHDT, CDR2 YYEEEE. The ends were cut back, 3 bases at V and 7 bases at J, with 9 bases in the middle. CDR3 residues: CASSSSLNTQYF. Here the CDR3 DNA reads TGTGCCAGCAGCTCCTCTTTGAATACGCAGTATTTT. Based on the CDR3 plus reference TRBV5-6 and TRBJ2-3, the full variable domain is DAGVTQSPTHLIKTRGQQVTLRCSPKSGHDTVSWYQQALGQGPQFIFQYYEEEERQRGNFPDRFSGHQFPNYSSELNVNALLLGDSALYLCASSSSLNTQYFGPGTRLTVL.

This clone has just a few counts. The genes are TRBV19 and TRBJ1-5; TRBD1 agrees at 11 bases. From germline, CDR1 is LNHDA and CDR2 SQIVND (reference sequence). Germline trimming cut 5 bases from V and 6 bases from J; bases unmatched to any gene: 6. The CDR3 has 15 amino acids. The CDR3: CASSHGTGGGQPQHF. Written as DNA, the CDR3 is TGTGCCAGTAGTCATGGGACAGGGGGAGGTCAGCCCCAGCATTTT. Variable domain in full (rest from reference TRBV19 and TRBJ1-5): DGGITQSPKYLFRKEGQNVTLSCEQNLNHDAMYWYRQDPGQGLRLIYYSQIVNDFQKGDIAEGYSVSREKKESFPLTVTSAQKNPTAFYLCASSHGTGGGQPQHFGDGTRLSIL.

For the CDR3, the DNA is TGCGCCAGCAGCTTACAGGGTCAAGGGGGAGATACGCAGTATTTT. Translated: CASSLQGQGGDTQYF. The chain uses TRBV5-1 and TRBJ2-3, with D possibly being TRBD1 (6 bases). Germline CDR1 reads SGHRS; CDR2 reads YFSETQ. The V gene lost 2 bases and the J gene lost 5 bases, with 15 bases spanning the gap. CDR3 length equals 15 residues.

V and J are TRBV2 and TRBJ1-1; 7 positions match TRBD1. Germline assignment: CDR1 SNHLY and CDR2 FYNNEI. J gave up 2 bases and V 1 base, and 4 bases lay outside the gene matches. CDR3 length equals 15 residues. This CDR3 is CASSEGRQGNTEAFF. The DNA for the CDR3 is TGTGCCAGCAGTGAAGGGCGACAGGGTAACACTGAAGCTTTCTTT. Full variable domain (missing parts from reference TRBV2 and TRBJ1-1): EPEVTQTPSHQVTQMGQEVILRCVPISNHLYFYWYRQILGQKVEFLVSFYNNEISEKSEIFDDQFSVERPDGSNFTLKIRSTKLEDSAMYFCASSEGRQGNTEAFFGQGTRLTVV.

The CDR3 DNA is TGTGCCACCTCGTTGGGACAGCTCTCCGCAGATACGCAGTATTTT. This translates into CATSLGQLSADTQYF. This chain uses TRBV6-5 with TRBJ2-3; the match to TRBD1 covers 7 bases. The CDR3 spans 15 residues. J was trimmed by 4 bases and V by 10 bases; bases with no gene match: 14. Looked up from germline, CDR1 is MNHEY and CDR2 is SVGAGI.

This clone has a single count. The J gene is TRBJ2-5, the V gene TRBV27; TRBD1 matches at 7 bases. The germline V gene encodes CDR1 MNHEY and CDR2 SMNVEV (reference sequence). V dropped 2 bases and J dropped 4; count of bases not matched to a gene: 10. CDR3 length equals 16 residues. The CDR3 sequence is CASSLTPDRVGETQYF. The CDR3, as DNA: TGTGCCAGCAGTTTAACCCCCGACAGGGTCGGAGAGACCCAGTACTTC.

The chain carries TRBV7-9 and TRBJ1-2, with D unresolved. Trimming left V 3 bases short and J 5 bases short, with 16 bases between. There are 15 residues in the CDR3. Germline V lookup: CDR1 SEHNR, CDR2 FQNEAQ (reference sequence). CDR3 in DNA: TGTGCCAGCAGCTTCCTGGGTCAAGGAGAGTATGGCTACACCTTC. Translating gives CASSFLGQGEYGYTF.

This clone was counted once. This chain connects TRBV9 to TRBJ2-7; maybe TRBD2 (5 bases). From germline, CDR1 is SGDLS and CDR2 YYNGEE. Trimming removed 4 bases from V and 5 bases from J, with 19 bases in between. The CDR3 totals 15 residues. The CDR3: CASSPRGSPLDEQYF. The CDR3 bases are TGTGCCAGCAGCCCCCGAGGGAGCCCTCTAGACGAGCAGTACTTC.

V is TRBV6-6 and J is TRBJ2-7; 9 positions agree with TRBD1. After removal of 5 bases from V and 5 bases from J, the junction contained 7 bases not matched to a gene. Germline assignment: CDR1 MNHNY and CDR2 SVGAGI (reference sequence). The CDR3 consists of 14 residues. CDR3 residues: CASSGGQGNHEQYF. CDR3 bases: TGTGCCAGCAGTGGTGGACAGGGGAACCACGAGCAGTACTTC.

Here the CDR3 reads CASSPGVVGNQPQHF. The CDR3 DNA sequence: TGTGCCAGCTCACCGGGGGTTGTGGGCAATCAGCCCCAGCATTTT. The V call is TRBV18, the J call TRBJ1-5, with D possibly matching TRBD1 (5 bases). CDR3 size: 15 residues. Deletions cut 3 bases from V and 2 bases from J, with 11 bases between. Per the germline V gene, CDR1 is KGHSH and CDR2 is LQKENI. Drawing the rest from reference TRBV18 and TRBJ1-5, the complete variable domain is NAGVMQNPRHLVRRRGQEARLRCSPMKGHSHVYWYRQLPEEGLKFMVYLQKENIIDESGMPKERFSAEFPKEGPSILRIQQVVRGDSAAYFCASSPGVVGNQPQHFGDGTRLSIL.

This sequence joins TRBV10-1 and TRBJ2-3; D unclear. V was shortened by 2 bases and J by 7 bases, with 4 bases between the two germline ends. The CDR3 has 11 amino acids. Germline V CDR1 and CDR2: WNHNN, SYGVQD (reference sequence). The CDR3 nucleotides are TGCGCCAGCAGTGAGGACCATACGCAGTATTTT. Its translation: CASSEDHTQYF.

V gene TRBV7-2 combines with J gene TRBJ2-7; no reliable D call. The ends were cut back, 4 bases at V and 4 bases at J, with 5 bases in the middle. CDR1 and CDR2 from the germline V gene are SGHTA and FQGNSA. This CDR3 spans 11 amino acids. The CDR3: CASSSVYEQYF. CDR3 DNA sequence: TGTGCCAGCAGCTCCGTATACGAGCAGTACTTC.

The V gene is TRBV5-4, the J gene TRBJ2-7; 8 positions agree with TRBD2. V gave up 4 bases and J gave up 1 base; unmatched junction bases: 7. CDR1 and CDR2 (germline): SGHNT, YYREEE (reference sequence). This CDR3 has 15 residues. DNA for the CDR3: TGTGCCAGCAGCCTACCGGGACTAGGGTCCTACGAGCAGTACTTC. Residues: CASSLPGLGSYEQYF.

The chain uses TRBV5-4 and TRBJ2-1; weak D call: TRBD2 (6 bases). Germline CDR1 SGHNT, CDR2 YYREEE (reference sequence). The CDR3 contains 13 residues. Trimming took off 3 bases at V and 8 bases at J, with 12 bases between the two ends. CDR3 protein: CASSSGSRDEQFF. The CDR3 nucleotides are TGTGCCAGCAGCTCCGGGAGTCGGGATGAGCAGTTCTTC.